These 14 T cell receptor beta chains were all obtained from the same sample, sequenced in a study of shared clonotypes between healthy human individuals (TCRdb year 2020). CD8 naive samples were obtained by positive selection for CCR7 among CD45RO-negative cells, yielding a CD45RA+CCR7+ population from which TemRA cells were excluded. The library was built by means of the immunoSEQ multiplex PCR assay. TCRdb took this table from immuneACCESS and kept in-frame rearrangements with V and J called. Such tables lack part of the clones; where checked against another copy, unresolved V genes explain under half of the gap, and the rest is unexplained. The sample table records just over 2,000,000 clones; around 96% of these occur just once. The ten biggest clones cover 0.85% to 1.3% of the sample. Input material: naive CD8+ T cells sorted from blood. What this sample's cell subset or site label stands for: CD45RA+CCR7+. The receptors were sampled from a man aged 18 to 29 in good health.

In regard to this clone: Other DNA sequences from this sample encode an identical CDR3 as well. V is TRBV6-5 and J is TRBJ2-7, with D maybe TRBD2 (5 bases). This CDR3 contains 13 residues. Between the trimmed V and J ends, which lost 4 bases and 2 bases, there was a span of 9 bases. Germline-derived CDR1 and CDR2 are MNHEY and SVGAGI. CDR3 nucleotide sequence: TGTGCCAGCAGTTTGGGCGGGCCCTACGAGCAGTACTTC. Amino acids: CASSLGGPYEQYF.

The V call is TRBV5-4, the J call TRBJ2-7, with D tentatively TRBD1 or TRBD2 (6 bases each). This CDR3 comprises 12 residues. Germline V gene data show CDR1 as SGHNT and CDR2 as YYREEE (reference sequence). Trimming removed 3 bases from V and 11 bases from J, with 15 bases in between. CDR3 sequence: CASSSPGDKKYF. DNA of the CDR3: TGTGCCAGCAGCTCTCCGGGGGACAAGAAGTACTTC.

This chain connects TRBV27 to TRBJ2-7; D may be TRBD2 (5 bases). The V and J ends lost 3 bases and 5 bases respectively, with 11 bases between them. The CDR3 has 13 amino acids. Looked up from germline, CDR1 is MNHEY and CDR2 is SMNVEV (reference sequence). CDR3 sequence (DNA): TGTGCCAGCAGTTTTCTGCTAGCCCACGAGCAGTACTTC. Its translation is CASSFLLAHEQYF.

Remarks on this clone: Mismatch with germline at one junction end may stem from a read error. The rearrangement links TRBV7-7 to TRBJ2-7, with D perhaps given as TRBD1 or TRBD2 (5 bases each). This CDR3 spans 13 amino acids. Germline V gene lookup returns CDR1 SSHAT and CDR2 FNYEAQ (reference sequence). CDR3 residues: CASSFSRGYEQYF. CDR3 DNA sequence: TGTGCTAGCAGCTTCTCGAGGGGCTACGAGCAGTACTTC.

V usage is TRBV7-8 and J usage is TRBJ2-5; TRBD2 agrees at 13 bases. Germline-derived CDR1 and CDR2 are SGHVS and FQNEAQ. The V gene end was trimmed by 4 bases and the J gene end by 4 bases; junction bases not matched to a gene: 6. The CDR3 contains 16 residues. CDR3 nucleotide sequence: TGTGCCAGCAGCTACTGGACTAGCGGGAGTGGAGAGACCCAGTACTTC. The encoded protein is CASSYWTSGSGETQYF.

V is TRBV7-8 and J is TRBJ2-3; TRBD2 matches 15 bases. J was trimmed by 2 bases and V by 4 bases; bases with no gene match: 4. Per germline, CDR1 SGHVS and CDR2 FQNEAQ. The CDR3 loop spans 17 amino acids. The CDR3 DNA sequence: TGTGCCAGCAGCTGGGGACTAGCGGGGGGTAACACAGATACGCAGTATTTT. This translates into CASSWGLAGGNTDTQYF.

Of note for this clone: The sample has other DNA sequences that encode this CDR3 too. V usage is TRBV5-6 and J usage is TRBJ2-5, with D unclear. V was cut by 0 bases and J by 1 base, with 4 bases left in between. This CDR3 contains 13 residues. Looked up from germline, CDR1 is SGHDT and CDR2 is YYEEEE. This CDR3 is CASSLVSQETQYF. In DNA, the CDR3 is TGTGCCAGCAGCTTGGTCTCCCAAGAGACCCAGTACTTC.

The chain uses TRBV7-9 and TRBJ1-5, with D uncertain. V was shortened by 3 bases and J by 6 bases, with 6 bases between the two germline ends. Germline CDR1 and CDR2: SEHNR and FQNEAQ (reference sequence). The CDR3 sequence is 12 residues long. The CDR3 coding sequence is TGTGCCAGCAGCTTCGATAGTCAGCCCCAGCATTTT. Its protein is CASSFDSQPQHF.

The chain has TRBV6-1 and TRBJ2-1; D perhaps matches TRBD2 (6 bases). Per the germline V gene, CDR1 is MNHNS and CDR2 is SASEGT. Trimming shortened V by 7 bases and J by 6 bases, and 19 bases separated the two germline ends. The length of the CDR3 is 15 residues. This CDR3 reads CASTNSGTPPNEQFF. The CDR3 coding sequence is TGTGCCAGCACCAATAGCGGAACCCCCCCCAATGAGCAGTTCTTC.

The chain is built from TRBV30 and TRBJ2-1; 9 nucleotides line up with TRBD1. Germline V gene data show CDR1 as GTSNPN and CDR2 as SVGIG (reference sequence). J gave up 4 bases and V 4 bases, and 5 bases lay outside the gene matches. This CDR3 has 14 residues. CDR3 region: CAWTQGAGYNEQFF. CDR3 sequence (DNA): TGTGCCTGGACACAGGGGGCGGGATACAATGAGCAGTTCTTC.

This clone was recorded once. The chain has TRBV5-6 and TRBJ2-3; D is uncertain. The CDR3 runs 15 residues. The germline V gene encodes CDR1 SGHDT and CDR2 YYEEEE. V was cut by 3 bases and J by 2 bases, with 13 bases left in between. The CDR3 coding sequence is TGTGCCAGCAGCTACGGCACAGAGCCCACAGATACGCAGTATTTT. Translating gives CASSYGTEPTDTQYF.

A note on this clone: This sample includes further DNA sequences coding for the same CDR3. The chain combines TRBV27 with TRBJ1-2; TRBD1 aligns across 9 bases. The junction had 15 bases not matched to a gene; V was cut back by 6 bases and J by 7 bases. Germline CDR1 and CDR2: MNHEY and SMNVEV (reference sequence). CDR3 length: 16 amino acids. In nucleotides, the CDR3 is TGTGCCAGCAGCCCTATCCGGGACAGGGACGAGGTTGGCTACACCTTC. Residues: CASSPIRDRDEVGYTF.

The rearrangement joins TRBV7-2 to TRBJ1-5; no reliable D call. CDR1 is SGHTA and CDR2 is FQGNSA in the germline V gene. The V end lost 1 base, the J end lost 12 bases, and 7 bases lay between the germline ends. The CDR3 consists of 11 residues. CDR3 residues: CASSLGTLQHF. CDR3 nucleotide sequence: TGTGCCAGCAGCTTAGGGACTCTCCAGCATTTT.

The chain couples TRBV11-2 to TRBJ1-2; D is unclear. V was pared by 2 bases and J by 8 bases, with 6 bases between. This CDR3 region has 11 residues. Germline-derived CDR1 and CDR2 are SGHAT and FQNNGV. The CDR3 bases are TGTGCCAGCAGCTTAAACAGCGGCTACACCTTC. Protein product: CASSLNSGYTF.